Detailed here is one T cell receptor (beta chain). Its target is unknown. These data are taken from a study of T cell responses to AZD1222 COVID-19 vaccine. The data were produced by immunoSEQ multiplex PCR, yet TCRdb's version contains in-frame clones alone and is incomplete. The data contain tens of thousands of clones, nearly 90% of them singletons. Findings and caveats of the study: Elevations in Spike-specific TCR breadth and depth followed administration of two AZD1222 doses. The study reported that nearly half of spike-specific TCRs target unmutated variant regions. Repertoire collection took place solely once the T cell response had peaked. At baseline, seropositivity was found in only a handful of AZD1222 recipients.

The origin of this receptor is an adult in good health. Sample: peripheral blood, taken on day 0 of MenACWY control vaccination.

CDR3 coding DNA: TGTGCCAGCACCCTCATCAGGGCGGCTGAAGCTTTCTTT. This gives the protein CASTLIRAAEAFF. The chain recombines TRBV28 with TRBJ1-1; possibly TRBD1 for D (5 bases). The V and J ends lost 7 bases and 6 bases respectively, with 15 bases between them. There are 13 residues in the CDR3. Germline CDR1 reads MDHEN; CDR2 reads SYDVKM. The variable domain in full, completed from reference TRBV28 and TRBJ1-1, reads DVKVTQSSRYLVKRTGEKVFLECVQDMDHENMFWYRQDPGLGLRLIYFSYDVKMKEKGDIPEGYSVSREKKERFSLILESASTNQTSMYLCASTLIRAAEAFFGQGTRLTVV.